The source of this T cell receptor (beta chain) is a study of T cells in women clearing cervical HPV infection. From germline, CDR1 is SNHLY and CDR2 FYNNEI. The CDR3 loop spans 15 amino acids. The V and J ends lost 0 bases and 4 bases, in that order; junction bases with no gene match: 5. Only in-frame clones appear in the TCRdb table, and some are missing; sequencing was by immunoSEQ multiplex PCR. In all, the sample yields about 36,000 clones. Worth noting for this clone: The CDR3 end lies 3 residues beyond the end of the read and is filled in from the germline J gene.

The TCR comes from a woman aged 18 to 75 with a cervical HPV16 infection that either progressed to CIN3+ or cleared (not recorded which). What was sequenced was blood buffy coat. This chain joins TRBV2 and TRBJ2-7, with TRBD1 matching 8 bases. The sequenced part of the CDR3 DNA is TGTGCCAGCAGTGAAGCTGAGAGACAGGGGTACGAG. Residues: CASSEAERQGYE. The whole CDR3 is CASSEAERQGYEQYF.